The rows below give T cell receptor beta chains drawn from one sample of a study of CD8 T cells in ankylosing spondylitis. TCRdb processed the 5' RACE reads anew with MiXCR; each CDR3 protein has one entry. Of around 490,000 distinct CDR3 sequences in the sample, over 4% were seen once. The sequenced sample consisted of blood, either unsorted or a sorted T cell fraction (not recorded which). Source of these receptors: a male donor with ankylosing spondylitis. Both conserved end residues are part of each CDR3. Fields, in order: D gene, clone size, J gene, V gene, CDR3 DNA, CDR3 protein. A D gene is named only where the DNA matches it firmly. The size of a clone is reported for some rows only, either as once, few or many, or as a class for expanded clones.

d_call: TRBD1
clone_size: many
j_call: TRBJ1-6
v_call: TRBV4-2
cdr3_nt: TGTGCCAGCAGGGATGGACAGGGGTTTGTTGATTCACCCCTCCACTTT
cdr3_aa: CASRDGQGFVDSPLHF

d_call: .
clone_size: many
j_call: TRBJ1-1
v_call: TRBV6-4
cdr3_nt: TGTGCCAGCAGTGACTTTAGTAGGGGCACTGAAGCTTTCTTT
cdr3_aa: CASSDFSRGTEAFF

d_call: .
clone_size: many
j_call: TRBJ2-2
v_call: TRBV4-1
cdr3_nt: TGCGCCAGCAGCTCCTTGGACAACACTTTCACCGGGGAGCTGTTTTTT
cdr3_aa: CASSSLDNTFTGELFF

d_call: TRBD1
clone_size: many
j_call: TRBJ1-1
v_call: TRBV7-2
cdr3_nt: TGTGCCAGCAGCTCCTGGGACAGAGGGGAAGCTTTCTTT
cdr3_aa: CASSSWDRGEAFF

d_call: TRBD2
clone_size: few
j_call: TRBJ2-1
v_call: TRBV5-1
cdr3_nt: TGCGCCAGCAGCTTGGTAGCGGGGCCCTACAATGAGCAGTTCTTC
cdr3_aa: CASSLVAGPYNEQFF

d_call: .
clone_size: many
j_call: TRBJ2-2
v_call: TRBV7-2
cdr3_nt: TGTGCCAGCAGCCTCCTTAGCGCAGGGGCCGGCGGGGAGCTGTTTTTT
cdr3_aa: CASSLLSAGAGGELFF

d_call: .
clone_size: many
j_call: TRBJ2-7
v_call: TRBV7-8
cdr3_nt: TGTGCCAGCAGCCAGTGGTTCCGGGTATCCTACGAGCAGTACTTC
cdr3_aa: CASSQWFRVSYEQYF

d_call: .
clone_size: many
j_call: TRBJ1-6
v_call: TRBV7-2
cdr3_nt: TGTGCCAGCAGCTTGCTCGGACTGAGAAATTCACCCCTCCACTTT
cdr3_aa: CASSLLGLRNSPLHF

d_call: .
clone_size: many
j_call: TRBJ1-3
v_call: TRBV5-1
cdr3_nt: TGCGCCAGCAGCCTTGGGCTTTCGCTCTCTGGAAACACCATATATTTT
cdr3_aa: CASSLGLSLSGNTIYF

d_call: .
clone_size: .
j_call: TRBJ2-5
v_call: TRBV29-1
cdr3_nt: TGCAGCGTTGGCCAAATAGGGGTTGGGACCCAGTACTTC
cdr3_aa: CSVGQIGVGTQYF

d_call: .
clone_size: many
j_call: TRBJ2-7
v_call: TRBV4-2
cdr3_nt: TGTGCCAGCAGCCAAGTGGCAGGGGACGTGTACGAGCAGTACTTC
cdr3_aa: CASSQVAGDVYEQYF

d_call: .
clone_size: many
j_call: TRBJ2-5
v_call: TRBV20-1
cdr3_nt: TGCAGTGCTAGGGAGCCCCACAGATTGTACCAAGAGACCCAGTACTTC
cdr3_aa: CSAREPHRLYQETQYF

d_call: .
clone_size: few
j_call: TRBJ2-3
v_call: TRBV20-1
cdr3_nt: TGCAGTGCTAGTCTAAGCGGAAACCCCCGGGATACGCAGTATTTT
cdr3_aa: CSASLSGNPRDTQYF